Below, 25 T cell receptor beta chains from the same sample are listed, as sequenced in a study of technical replicates of blood from a handful of donors. Produced via immunoSEQ multiplex PCR; TCRdb's table is partial and in-frame only. The sample records about 79,000 clones, approximately 91% being singletons. The sequencing input was T cells isolated from PBMCs. Every receptor here comes from a human donor in good health. Some clones in this sample may be carry-over from other donors' samples.

This rearrangement joins TRBV5-6 to TRBJ1-3; 9 bases map to TRBD1. This CDR3 is built from 14 residues. The junction had 3 bases not matched to a gene; V was cut back by 6 bases and J by 2 bases. CDR1 SGHDT and CDR2 YYEEEE come from the germline V gene. The CDR3 loop is CASNRGLAGNTIYF. In DNA, the CDR3 is TGTGCCAGCAACAGGGGGCTGGCTGGAAACACCATATATTTT. Filled out from reference TRBV5-6 and TRBJ1-3, the complete variable domain reads DAGVTQSPTHLIKTRGQQVTLRCSPKSGHDTVSWYQQALGQGPQFIFQYYEEEERQRGNFPDRFSGHQFPNYSSELNVNALLLGDSALYLCASNRGLAGNTIYFGEGSWLTVV.

The chain employs TRBV7-2 and TRBJ2-7; tentatively, D is TRBD1 (5 bases). From germline, CDR1 is SGHTA and CDR2 FQGNSA. Trimming pared 3 bases from V and 3 bases from J, leaving 12 bases between. This CDR3 comprises 14 residues. The DNA for the CDR3 is TGTGCCAGCAGCTTTAACAGGATTGACTACGAGCAGTACTTC. Residues: CASSFNRIDYEQYF.

The table lists this clone with a count of one. V gene TRBV4-1 combines with J gene TRBJ2-7; TRBD2 matches at 12 bases. This CDR3 spans 17 amino acids. CDR1 and CDR2 (germline): MGHRA, YSYEKL. V was clipped by 5 bases and J by 0 bases; unmatched bases: 8. In nucleotides, the CDR3 is TGCGCCAGCAGCTTCGGACTAGCGGGATGGAGCTCCTACGAGCAGTACTTC. It specifies CASSFGLAGWSSYEQYF.

The V gene is TRBV5-1, the J gene TRBJ2-7; TRBD2 matches at 10 bases. The trim removed 1 base at V and 2 bases at J, leaving 9 bases unmatched. The germline V gene has CDR1 SGHRS and CDR2 YFSETQ. This CDR3 is 17 amino acids long. The CDR3 sequence: CASSLPEREGQAYEQYF. CDR3 nucleotides: TGCGCCAGCAGCTTGCCAGAGCGGGAGGGCCAGGCCTACGAGCAGTACTTC.

This clone appeared once. V is TRBV6-6 and J is TRBJ2-2; possibly TRBD1 for D (5 bases). Looked up from germline, CDR1 is MNHNY and CDR2 is SVGAGI (reference sequence). The CDR3 runs to 14 residues. Trimming removed 0 bases from V and 5 bases from J, with 7 bases in between. This chain's CDR3 is CASSYSTETGELFF. Here the CDR3 DNA reads TGTGCCAGCAGTTACTCGACAGAGACCGGGGAGCTGTTTTTT.

V is TRBV10-3 and J is TRBJ1-3; D possibly corresponds to TRBD1 (6 bases). V dropped 6 bases and J dropped 2 bases, with 11 bases sitting between them. CDR1 and CDR2 (germline): ENHRY, SYGVKD. This CDR3 contains 14 residues. CDR3 residues: CAIRLQGTGNTIYF. The CDR3 DNA reads as TGTGCCATCAGGTTACAGGGAACTGGAAACACCATATATTTT.

The chain links TRBV10-3 to TRBJ1-4; D is possibly TRBD1 (5 bases). With 3 bases removed from V and 8 bases from J, the gap between germline ends came to 13 bases. This CDR3 has 14 residues. Germline loops: CDR1 ENHRY, CDR2 SYGVKD. The CDR3 region has the DNA TGTGCCATCAGTGATATTGCGTGGGGCGAAAAACTGTTTTTT. Translation: CAISDIAWGEKLFF.

The J gene is TRBJ2-3, the V gene TRBV9, with 7 bases lining up with TRBD1. Losses at the gene ends were 3 bases for V and 2 bases for J; bases not matched to a gene: 9. CDR1 and CDR2 from the germline V gene are SGDLS and YYNGEE. There are 16 residues in the CDR3. The CDR3, as DNA: TGTGCCAGCAGCGCTAGTCGGGGACAGAACACAGATACGCAGTATTTT. Its translation is CASSASRGQNTDTQYF.

J is TRBJ2-1 and V is TRBV4-1; 7 bases match TRBD1. Trimming took 1 base from V and 6 from J; bases not matched to a gene: 6. This CDR3 is built from 15 residues. Looked up from germline, CDR1 is MGHRA and CDR2 is YSYEKL. The CDR3 nucleotides read TGCGCCAGCAGCCAAGCTATGACAGGGCGCAATGAGCAGTTCTTC. Translated, it gives CASSQAMTGRNEQFF.

The chain uses TRBV15 and TRBJ2-2; D gene ambiguous. CDR1 and CDR2 (germline): LNHNV, YYDKDF (reference sequence). The CDR3 sequence is 12 residues long. The V end lost 4 bases, the J end lost 2 bases, and 2 bases lay between the germline ends. The CDR3 is CATSTNTGELFF. The CDR3 DNA is TGTGCCACCAGCACAAACACCGGGGAGCTGTTTTTT.

V is TRBV5-1 and J is TRBJ2-1, with D hard to call. The length of the CDR3 is 16 residues. The germline gives CDR1 SGHRS, CDR2 YFSETQ. V was pared by 4 bases and J by 4 bases, with 18 bases between. CDR3 in amino acids: CASSPERSGGYNEQFF. The CDR3 region has the DNA TGCGCCAGCAGCCCAGAGCGTAGTGGCGGATACAATGAGCAGTTCTTC.

The chain joins TRBV18 to TRBJ2-7; a weak D match, TRBD2 (10 bases). The germline CDR1 and CDR2 sequences are KGHSH and LQKENI. CDR3 length equals 15 residues. Trimming took off 6 bases at V and 6 bases at J, with 21 bases between the two ends. CDR3 in DNA: TGTGCCAGCTCGCTAGCGGGGGACAGGGTGCGCGAGCAGTACTTC. Residues: CASSLAGDRVREQYF.

V is TRBV11-3 and J is TRBJ2-2, with TRBD1 identical over 8 bases. V lost 2 bases, J lost 7 bases, and 6 bases stayed unmatched. CDR1 is SGHNT, CDR2 YENEEA, per germline. The length of the CDR3 is 15 residues. As DNA, the CDR3 is TGTGCCAGCAGCTTAAGGCAGGGGGCGGACGGGGAGCTGTTTTTT. Translated: CASSLRQGADGELFF. The full variable domain, rest sourced from reference TRBV11-3 and TRBJ2-2, is EAGVVQSPRYKIIEKKQPVAFWCNPISGHNTLYWYLQNLGQGPELLIRYENEEAVDDSQLPKDRFSAERLKGVDSTLKIQPAELGDSAVYLCASSLRQGADGELFFGEGSRLTVL.

The V call is TRBV7-8, the J call TRBJ2-3, with a tentative D call TRBD1 (5 bases). CDR1 and CDR2 from the germline V gene are SGHVS and FQNEAQ. The CDR3 is 10 residues long. Between the trimmed V and J ends, which lost 10 bases and 7 bases, there was a span of 9 bases. CDR3 amino acids: CATGQNTQYF. CDR3 coding DNA: TGTGCCACCGGACAAAATACGCAGTATTTT.

This chain connects TRBV5-3 to TRBJ2-5; unclear D gene. TRBV5-3 is annotated as an ORF whose role is uncertain. The length of the CDR3 is 12 residues. V lost 6 bases and J 4 bases, leaving 10 bases between the germline ends. The CDR3 is CARIRVLETQYF. The CDR3, as DNA: TGTGCCAGAATTCGGGTGTTAGAGACCCAGTACTTC.

The chain carries TRBV10-2 and TRBJ2-7; perhaps TRBD2 as D (7 bases). CDR1 is WSHSY and CDR2 is SAAADI in the germline V gene. The V and J ends lost 3 bases and 3 bases respectively, with 9 bases between them. The CDR3 is 13 amino acids. CDR3 nucleotide sequence: TGCGCCAGCAGTGAAGGGGGGGTCTACGAGCAGTACTTC. This gives the protein CASSEGGVYEQYF.

The CDR3 coding sequence is TGTGCCAGCAGCCCGAAAGGGGCTAGCGGGGCCAGGGCCTACAATGAGCAGTTCTTC. Residues: CASSPKGASGARAYNEQFF. The chain couples TRBV7-3 to TRBJ2-1; 9 positions match TRBD2. The CDR3 contains 19 residues. The V gene end was trimmed by 5 bases and the J gene end by 2 bases; junction bases not matched to a gene: 16. Looked up from germline, CDR1 is SGHTA and CDR2 is FQGTGA.

The chain joins TRBV6-5 to TRBJ2-7; tentatively, D is TRBD2 (5 bases). The CDR3 has 13 residues. V lost 4 bases to trimming and J lost 5 bases, with 12 bases between them. The germline gives CDR1 MNHEY, CDR2 SVGAGI. The CDR3 DNA reads as TGTGCCAGCAGTTTAGGCGGGTTCGACGAGCAGTACTTC. It yields the protein CASSLGGFDEQYF.

This sequence joins TRBV2 and TRBJ2-5; possible D gene TRBD2, 6 bases. The CDR3 runs 13 residues. V was cut by 6 bases and J by 4 bases, with 12 bases left in between. CDR1 is SNHLY, CDR2 FYNNEI, per germline. The CDR3 loop is CASRGDSGETQYF. The CDR3 DNA is TGTGCCAGCAGGGGGGACTCAGGAGAGACCCAGTACTTC. The whole variable domain, filled in from reference TRBV2 and TRBJ2-5, reads EPEVTQTPSHQVTQMGQEVILRCVPISNHLYFYWYRQILGQKVEFLVSFYNNEISEKSEIFDDQFSVERPDGSNFTLKIRSTKLEDSAMYFCASRGDSGETQYFGPGTRLLVL.

The gene calls are TRBV19 and TRBJ2-1; 7 bases line up with TRBD2. This CDR3 has 15 amino acids. The junction had 8 bases not matched to a gene; V was cut back by 6 bases and J by 3 bases. In germline, CDR1 is LNHDA, CDR2 SQIVND (reference sequence). The CDR3 DNA is TGTGCCAGTAGGTCTAGCGGACCCGACTACAATGAGCAGTTCTTC. Its translation is CASRSSGPDYNEQFF.

V usage is TRBV6-5 and J usage is TRBJ1-1, with 8 bases fitting TRBD1. The CDR3 sequence is 14 residues long. V was clipped by 3 bases and J by 3 bases; unmatched bases: 3. Germline V gives CDR1 MNHEY, CDR2 SVGAGI. The CDR3 is CASSYNRGDTEAFF. DNA of the CDR3: TGTGCCAGCAGTTATAACAGGGGGGACACTGAAGCTTTCTTT.

The V call is TRBV7-8, the J call TRBJ1-2, with 9 nucleotides matching TRBD1. This CDR3 comprises 18 residues. The germline V gene has CDR1 SGHVS and CDR2 FQNEAQ. The ends lost 3 bases at V and 4 bases at J; junction bases unmatched: 15. This CDR3 is CASSLVGTGNFLGYGYTF. The CDR3 coding sequence is TGTGCCAGCAGCTTGGTTGGGACAGGGAACTTCTTGGGCTATGGCTACACCTTC.

V is TRBV4-2 and J is TRBJ2-3; maybe TRBD1 (6 bases). There are 14 residues in the CDR3. Germline CDR1 is LGHNA and CDR2 is YNFKEQ. Trimming shortened V by 1 base and J by 3 bases, and 8 bases separated the two germline ends. The CDR3 loop reads CASSQVQGTDTQYF. Here the CDR3 DNA reads TGTGCCAGCAGCCAAGTGCAGGGGACAGATACGCAGTATTTT.

The J gene is TRBJ2-1, the V gene TRBV29-1; weak D call: TRBD2 (6 bases). V lost 4 bases to trimming and J lost 2 bases, with 9 bases between them. In germline, CDR1 is SQVTM, CDR2 ANQGSEA. This CDR3 region has 13 residues. The DNA for the CDR3 is TGCAGCGTTGGGGACTCTACCTACAATGAGCAGTTCTTC. Translated, it gives CSVGDSTYNEQFF.

This clone was observed a single time. V and J are TRBV29-1 and TRBJ2-2; TRBD1 matches 7 bases. V was pared by 5 bases and J by 5 bases, with 5 bases of the junction left unmatched. Germline CDR1 and CDR2: SQVTM and ANQGSEA. The CDR3 length is 13 residues. This chain's CDR3 is CSVWPGGTGELFF. CDR3 in DNA: TGCAGCGTTTGGCCAGGGGGAACCGGGGAGCTGTTTTTT.